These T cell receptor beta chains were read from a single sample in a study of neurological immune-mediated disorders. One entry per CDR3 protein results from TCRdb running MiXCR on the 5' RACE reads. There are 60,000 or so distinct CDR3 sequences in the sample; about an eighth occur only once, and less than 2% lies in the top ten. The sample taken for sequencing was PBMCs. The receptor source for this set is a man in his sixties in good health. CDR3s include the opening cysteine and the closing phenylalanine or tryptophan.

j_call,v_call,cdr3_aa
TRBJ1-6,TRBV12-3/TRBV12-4,CASSPSRGHSPLHF
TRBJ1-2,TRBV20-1,CSAPTGRGYTF
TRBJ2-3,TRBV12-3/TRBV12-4,CASGPRPGTQYF
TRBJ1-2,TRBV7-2,CASSPFLIGQHGYTF
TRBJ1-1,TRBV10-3,CAISDTLGQSAFF
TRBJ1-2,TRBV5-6,CASSPGAQLYGYTF
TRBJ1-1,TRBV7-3,CASSARQGAETEAFF
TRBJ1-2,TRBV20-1,CSAQGRPDYGYTF
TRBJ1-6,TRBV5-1,CASRTQGVNNSPLHF
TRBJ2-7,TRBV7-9,CASSSRLYPGREDAYEQYF
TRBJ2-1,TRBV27,CATMGLAGIEQFF
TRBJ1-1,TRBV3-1,CASSQAGTVEAFF
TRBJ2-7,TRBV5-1,CASSATSASYEQYF
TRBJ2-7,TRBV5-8,CASSPWTGRREQYF
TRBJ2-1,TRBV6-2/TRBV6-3,CASSNIVDEQFF
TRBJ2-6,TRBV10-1,CASSEGGTGANVLTF
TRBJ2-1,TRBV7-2,CASSFSGDNEQFF
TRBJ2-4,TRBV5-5,CASSRLALAENIQYF
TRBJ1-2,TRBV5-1,CASSLTVSGYGYTF
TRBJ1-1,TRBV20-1,CSARDPNTEAFF
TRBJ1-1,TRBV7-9,CASSLAVAEAFF
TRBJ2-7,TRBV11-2,CASSLDMYEQYF
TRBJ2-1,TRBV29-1,CSVAHIEQFF
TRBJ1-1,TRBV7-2,CASSLDTFMNTEAFF
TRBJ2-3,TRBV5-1,CASSPEAGGRGDTQYF
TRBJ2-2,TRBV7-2,CASSTRTSGVLGELFF
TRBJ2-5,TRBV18,CASSRRGLDQETQYF
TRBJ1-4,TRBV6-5,CASSYSIETGMEKLFF
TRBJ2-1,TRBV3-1,CASSHTKGRSYNEQFF
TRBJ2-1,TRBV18,CASSPSLAGGTNEQFF
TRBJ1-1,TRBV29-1,CSVFGQGWAEAFF
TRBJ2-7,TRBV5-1,CASNRGDGYEQYF
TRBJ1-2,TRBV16,CASSPRGDGYTF
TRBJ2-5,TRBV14,CAHEGDQYF
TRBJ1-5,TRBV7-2,CDGSAHTGGAGQPQHF
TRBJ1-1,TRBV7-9,CASSVRGTEAFF
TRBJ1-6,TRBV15,CATSRDPSGGSPLHF
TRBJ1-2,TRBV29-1,CSVVDLGRGGYTF
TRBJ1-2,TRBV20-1,CSAPRDLANYGYTF
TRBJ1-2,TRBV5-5,CASSLTGEYGYTF
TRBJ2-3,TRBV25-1,CASTSGGGTDTQYF
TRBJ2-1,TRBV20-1,CSARGSTTEQFF
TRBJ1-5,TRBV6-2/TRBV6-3,CASSTGTVNQPQHF
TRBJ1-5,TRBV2,CASSEAHGTYSNQPQHF
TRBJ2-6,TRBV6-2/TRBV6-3,CASTRQGTGANVLTF
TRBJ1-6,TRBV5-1,CASSLGPHSDYNSPLHF
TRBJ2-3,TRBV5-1,CASTTRDTQYF
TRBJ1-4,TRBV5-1,CASSQDVTWKEKLFF
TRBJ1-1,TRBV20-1,CSASQGGVGNTEAFF
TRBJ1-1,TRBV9,CASSVGGQGNGEAFF
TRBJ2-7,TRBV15,CATSSWGGALDEQYF